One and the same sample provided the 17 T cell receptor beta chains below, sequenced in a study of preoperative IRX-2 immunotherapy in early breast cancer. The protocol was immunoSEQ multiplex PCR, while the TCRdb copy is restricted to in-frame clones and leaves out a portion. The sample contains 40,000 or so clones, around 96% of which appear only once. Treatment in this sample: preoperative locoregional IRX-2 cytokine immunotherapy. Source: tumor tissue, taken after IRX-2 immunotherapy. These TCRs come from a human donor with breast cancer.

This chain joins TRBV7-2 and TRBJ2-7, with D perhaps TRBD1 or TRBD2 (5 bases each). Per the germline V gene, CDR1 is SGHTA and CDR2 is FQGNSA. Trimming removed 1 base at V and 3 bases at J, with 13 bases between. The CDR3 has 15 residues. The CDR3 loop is CASSLELGVGYEQYF. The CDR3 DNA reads TGTGCCAGCAGCTTAGAACTGGGGGTCGGCTACGAGCAGTACTTC.

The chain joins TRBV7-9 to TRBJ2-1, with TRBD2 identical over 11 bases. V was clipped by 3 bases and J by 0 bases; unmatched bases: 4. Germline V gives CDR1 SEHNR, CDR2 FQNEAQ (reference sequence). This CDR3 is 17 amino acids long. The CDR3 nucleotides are TGTGCCAGCAGCTTCGGACTAGCGGGTAGCTCCTACAATGAGCAGTTCTTC. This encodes CASSFGLAGSSYNEQFF.

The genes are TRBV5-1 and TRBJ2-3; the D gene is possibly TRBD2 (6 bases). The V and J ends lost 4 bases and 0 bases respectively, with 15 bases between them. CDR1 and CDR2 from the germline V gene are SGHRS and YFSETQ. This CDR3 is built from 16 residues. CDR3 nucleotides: TGCGCCAGCAGCGAGGAGCGGGCTATTAGCACAGATACGCAGTATTTT. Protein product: CASSEERAISTDTQYF. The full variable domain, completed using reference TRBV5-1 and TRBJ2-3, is KAGVTQTPRYLIKTRGQQVTLSCSPISGHRSVSWYQQTPGQGLQFLFEYFSETQRNKGNFPGRFSGRQFSNSRSEMNVSTLELGDSALYLCASSEERAISTDTQYFGPGTRLTVL.

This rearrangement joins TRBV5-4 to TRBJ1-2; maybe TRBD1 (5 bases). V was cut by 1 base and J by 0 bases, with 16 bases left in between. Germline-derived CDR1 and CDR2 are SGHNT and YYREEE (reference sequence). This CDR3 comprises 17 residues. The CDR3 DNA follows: TGTGCCAGCAGCTTGTTCGGCGGGGCACCTACTAACTATGGCTACACCTTC. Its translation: CASSLFGGAPTNYGYTF.

The CDR3 nucleotides read TGTGCCACCCCCCGGGAAGCCAAAAACATTCAGTACTTC. Encoded protein: CATPREAKNIQYF. The gene calls are TRBV7-8 and TRBJ2-4; D is possibly TRBD2 (5 bases). The CDR3 is 13 amino acids. V gave up 10 bases and J gave up 0 bases, with 10 bases separating them. Per the germline V gene, CDR1 is SGHVS and CDR2 is FQNEAQ.

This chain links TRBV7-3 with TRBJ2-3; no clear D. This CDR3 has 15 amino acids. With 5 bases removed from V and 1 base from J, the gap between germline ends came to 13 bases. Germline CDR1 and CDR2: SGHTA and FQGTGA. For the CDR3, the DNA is TGTGCCAGCAGCCGATACAGTGGACGCACAGATACGCAGTATTTT. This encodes CASSRYSGRTDTQYF.

The CDR3 region has the DNA TGTGCCAGCTCACCACAGTTGTACAATGAGCAGTTCTTC. Translation: CASSPQLYNEQFF. The chain recombines TRBV18 with TRBJ2-1; D not resolved. Trimming removed 1 base at V and 4 bases at J, with 5 bases between. Germline V lookup: CDR1 KGHSH, CDR2 LQKENI. CDR3 length equals 13 residues.

CDR3 bases: TGTGCCAGCAGTCCTCAGGGACAGGGCCCGCGGAACTATGGCTACACCTTC. It encodes CASSPQGQGPRNYGYTF. The V call is TRBV25-1, the J call TRBJ1-2; 9 bases agree with TRBD1. This CDR3 has 17 amino acids. From germline, CDR1 is MGHDK and CDR2 SYGVNS. The V gene end was trimmed by 5 bases and the J gene end by 2 bases; junction bases not matched to a gene: 12.

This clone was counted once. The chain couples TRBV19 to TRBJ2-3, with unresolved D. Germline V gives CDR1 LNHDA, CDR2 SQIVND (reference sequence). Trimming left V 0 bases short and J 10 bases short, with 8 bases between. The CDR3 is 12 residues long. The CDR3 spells CASSIDEKAQYF. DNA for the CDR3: TGTGCCAGTAGTATAGACGAGAAGGCGCAGTATTTT.

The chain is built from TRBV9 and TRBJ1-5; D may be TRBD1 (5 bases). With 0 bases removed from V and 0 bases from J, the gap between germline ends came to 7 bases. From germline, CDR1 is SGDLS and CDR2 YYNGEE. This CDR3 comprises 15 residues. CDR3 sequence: CASSVAGDSNQPQHF. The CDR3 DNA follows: TGTGCCAGCAGCGTAGCGGGGGATAGCAATCAGCCCCAGCATTTT. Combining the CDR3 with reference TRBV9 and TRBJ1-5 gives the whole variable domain DSGVTQTPKHLITATGQRVTLRCSPRSGDLSVYWYQQSLDQGLQFLIQYYNGEERAKGNILERFSAQQFPDLHSELNLSSLELGDSALYFCASSVAGDSNQPQHFGDGTRLSIL.

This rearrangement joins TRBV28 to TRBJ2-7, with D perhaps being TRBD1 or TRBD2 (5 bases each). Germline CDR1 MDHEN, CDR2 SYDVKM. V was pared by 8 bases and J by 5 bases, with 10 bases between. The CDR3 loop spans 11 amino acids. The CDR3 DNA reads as TGTGCCAGCCTACGGGGCGACGAGCAGTACTTC. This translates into CASLRGDEQYF.

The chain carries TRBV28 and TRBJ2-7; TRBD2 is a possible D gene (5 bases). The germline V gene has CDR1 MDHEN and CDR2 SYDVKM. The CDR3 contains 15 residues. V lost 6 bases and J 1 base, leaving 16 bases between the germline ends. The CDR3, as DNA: TGTGCCAGCAGGAACCCGGGGAGAGGATCCTACGAGCAGTACTTC. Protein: CASRNPGRGSYEQYF. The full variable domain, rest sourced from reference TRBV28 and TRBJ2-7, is DVKVTQSSRYLVKRTGEKVFLECVQDMDHENMFWYRQDPGLGLRLIYFSYDVKMKEKGDIPEGYSVSREKKERFSLILESASTNQTSMYLCASRNPGRGSYEQYFGPGTRLTVT.

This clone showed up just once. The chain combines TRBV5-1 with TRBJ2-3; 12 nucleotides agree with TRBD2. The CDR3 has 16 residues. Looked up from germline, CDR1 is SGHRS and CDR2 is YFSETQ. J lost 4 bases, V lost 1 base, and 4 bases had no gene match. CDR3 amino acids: CASSLRTSGAPDTQYF. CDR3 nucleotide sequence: TGCGCCAGCAGCTTGAGGACTAGCGGGGCGCCAGATACGCAGTATTTT.

This CDR3 is CASSLIRQGLETQYF. The CDR3 coding sequence is TGCGCCAGCAGCTTAATCAGACAGGGTCTAGAGACCCAGTACTTC. The V call is TRBV5-1, the J call TRBJ2-5; 7 bases map to TRBD1. The germline CDR1 and CDR2 sequences are SGHRS and YFSETQ. The CDR3 is 15 amino acids. J lost 4 bases, V lost 2 bases, and 8 bases had no gene match.

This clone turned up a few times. This CDR3 reads CASSFILDASTDTQYF. CDR3 coding DNA: TGTGCCAGCAGCTTTATTCTGGATGCTAGCACAGATACGCAGTATTTT. V usage is TRBV5-6 and J usage is TRBJ2-3; D is ambiguous. The CDR3 length is 16 residues. Germline CDR1 reads SGHDT; CDR2 reads YYEEEE. V shed 2 bases and J shed 0 bases, with 13 bases lying between them. The variable domain in full, with the rest retrieved from reference TRBV5-6 and TRBJ2-3, is DAGVTQSPTHLIKTRGQQVTLRCSPKSGHDTVSWYQQALGQGPQFIFQYYEEEERQRGNFPDRFSGHQFPNYSSELNVNALLLGDSALYLCASSFILDASTDTQYFGPGTRLTVL.

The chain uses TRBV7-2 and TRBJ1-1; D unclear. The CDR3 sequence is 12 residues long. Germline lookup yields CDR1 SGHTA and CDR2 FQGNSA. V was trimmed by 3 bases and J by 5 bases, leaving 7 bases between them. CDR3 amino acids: CASSFRWTEAFF. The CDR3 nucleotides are TGTGCCAGCAGCTTTCGTTGGACTGAAGCTTTCTTT. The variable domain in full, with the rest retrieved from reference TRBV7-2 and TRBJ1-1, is GAGVSQSPSNKVTEKGKDVELRCDPISGHTALYWYRQSLGQGLEFLIYFQGNSAPDKSGLPSDRFSAERTGGSVSTLTIQRTQQEDSAVYLCASSFRWTEAFFGQGTRLTVV.

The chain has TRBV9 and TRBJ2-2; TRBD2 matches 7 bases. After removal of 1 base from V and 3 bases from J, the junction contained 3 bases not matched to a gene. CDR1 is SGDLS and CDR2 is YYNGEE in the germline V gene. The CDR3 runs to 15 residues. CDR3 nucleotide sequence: TGTGCCAGCAGCGTATTAGCGGGTCACACCGGGGAGCTGTTTTTT. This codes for CASSVLAGHTGELFF.